This T cell receptor beta chain was retrieved from a study of blood T cells in healthy people across ages. A sample-barcoded 5' primer and a J-beta primer mix were used in a second PCR of about 6 to 11 cycles. MiXCR, applied by TCRdb to the 5' RACE reads, yields one record per CDR3 protein. The sample shows around 1,500,000 distinct CDR3 sequences, about 43% of them seen only once. CDR3 length: 13 amino acids. Germline V CDR1 and CDR2: SQVTM, ANQGSEA. With 6 bases removed from V and 0 bases from J, the gap between germline ends came to 12 bases. The sample was blood. The J gene is TRBJ2-7, the V gene TRBV29-1; D is possibly TRBD2 (6 bases). The clonotype was recovered from a woman aged 18 to 35 in good health. CDR3 sequence reads: CSVASGGSYEQYF. The CDR3 DNA sequence: TGCAGCGTAGCCTCCGGGGGCTCCTACGAGCAGTACTTC.